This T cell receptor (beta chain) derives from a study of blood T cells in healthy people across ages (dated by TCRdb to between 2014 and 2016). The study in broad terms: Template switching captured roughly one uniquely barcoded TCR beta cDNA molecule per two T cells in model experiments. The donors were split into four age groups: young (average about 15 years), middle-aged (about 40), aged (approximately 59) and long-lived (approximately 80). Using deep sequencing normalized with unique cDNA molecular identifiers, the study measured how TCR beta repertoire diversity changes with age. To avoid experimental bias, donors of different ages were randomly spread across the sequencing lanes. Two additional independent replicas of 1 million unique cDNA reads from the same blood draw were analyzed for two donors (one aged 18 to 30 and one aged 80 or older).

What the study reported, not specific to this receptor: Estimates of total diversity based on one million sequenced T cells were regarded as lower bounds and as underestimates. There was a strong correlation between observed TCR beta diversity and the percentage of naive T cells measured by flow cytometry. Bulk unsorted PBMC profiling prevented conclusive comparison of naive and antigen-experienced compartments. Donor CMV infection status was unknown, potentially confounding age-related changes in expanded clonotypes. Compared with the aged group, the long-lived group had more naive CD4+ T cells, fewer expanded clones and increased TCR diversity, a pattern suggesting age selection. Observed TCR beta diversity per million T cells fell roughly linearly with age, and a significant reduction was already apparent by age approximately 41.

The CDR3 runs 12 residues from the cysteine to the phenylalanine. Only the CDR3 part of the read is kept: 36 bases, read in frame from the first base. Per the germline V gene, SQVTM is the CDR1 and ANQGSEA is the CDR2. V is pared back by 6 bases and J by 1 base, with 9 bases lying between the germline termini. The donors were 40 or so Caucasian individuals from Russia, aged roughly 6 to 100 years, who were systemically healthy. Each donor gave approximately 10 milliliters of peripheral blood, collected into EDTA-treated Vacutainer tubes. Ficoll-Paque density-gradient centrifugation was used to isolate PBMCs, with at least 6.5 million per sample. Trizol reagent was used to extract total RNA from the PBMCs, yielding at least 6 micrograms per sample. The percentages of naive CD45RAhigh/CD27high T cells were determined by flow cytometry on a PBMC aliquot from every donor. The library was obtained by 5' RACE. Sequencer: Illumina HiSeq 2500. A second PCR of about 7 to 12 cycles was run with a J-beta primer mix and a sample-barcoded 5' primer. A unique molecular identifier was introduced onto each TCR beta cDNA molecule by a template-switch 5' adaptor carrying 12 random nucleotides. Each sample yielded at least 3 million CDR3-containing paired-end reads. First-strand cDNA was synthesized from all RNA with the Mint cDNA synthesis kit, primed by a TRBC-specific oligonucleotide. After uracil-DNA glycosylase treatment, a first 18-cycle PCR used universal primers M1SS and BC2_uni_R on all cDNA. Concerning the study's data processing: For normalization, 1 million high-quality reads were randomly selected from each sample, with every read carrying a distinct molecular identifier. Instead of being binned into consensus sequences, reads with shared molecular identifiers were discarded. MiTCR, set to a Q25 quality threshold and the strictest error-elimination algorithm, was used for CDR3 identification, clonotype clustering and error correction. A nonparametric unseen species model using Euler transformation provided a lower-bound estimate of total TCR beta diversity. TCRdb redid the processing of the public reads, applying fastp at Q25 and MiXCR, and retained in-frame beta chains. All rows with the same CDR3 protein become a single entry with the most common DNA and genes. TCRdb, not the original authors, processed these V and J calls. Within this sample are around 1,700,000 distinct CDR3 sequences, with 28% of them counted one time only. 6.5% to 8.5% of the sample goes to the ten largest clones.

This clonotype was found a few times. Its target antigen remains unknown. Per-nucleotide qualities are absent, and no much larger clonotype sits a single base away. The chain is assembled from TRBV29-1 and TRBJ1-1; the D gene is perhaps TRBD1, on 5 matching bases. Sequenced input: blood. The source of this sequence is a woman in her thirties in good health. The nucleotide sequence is TGCAGCGTCTGGGACGGGAACACTGAAGCTTTCTTT. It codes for CSVWDGNTEAFF.